A single T cell receptor beta chain is shown here with its context. The antigen is unknown. Researchers ran the PCR with 60 Vbeta and 13 Jbeta primers. Libraries were prepared by immunoSEQ multiplex PCR; TCRdb keeps only in-frame clonotypes and omits some of them. This sample contains 150,000 to 200,000 clones. The data belong to a study of cytomegalovirus exposure and HLA in healthy donors. Broader study findings: Several of the most significant clusters appeared, in a later analysis, to be linked to common viral pathogens.

Trimming took off 1 base at V and 2 bases at J, with 12 bases between the two ends. The CDR3 has 17 amino acids. The germline gives CDR1 SGHVS, CDR2 FNYEAQ. V usage is TRBV7-6 and J usage is TRBJ2-6; TRBD1 might be the D (5 bases). The sequence was obtained from a young woman in good health and CMV-seropositive. Sequencing input: PBMCs. The CDR3 here is CASSLGATTAGANVLTF. The CDR3 bases are TGTGCCAGCAGCTTAGGAGCGACGACAGCTGGGGCCAACGTCCTGACTTTC. The entire variable domain, with the rest obtained from reference TRBV7-6 and TRBJ2-6, is as follows: GAGVSQSPRYKVTKRGQDVALRCDPISGHVSLYWYRQALGQGPEFLTYFNYEAQQDKSGLPNDRFSAERPEGSISTLTIQRTEQRDSAMYRCASSLGATTAGANVLTFGAGSRLTVL.